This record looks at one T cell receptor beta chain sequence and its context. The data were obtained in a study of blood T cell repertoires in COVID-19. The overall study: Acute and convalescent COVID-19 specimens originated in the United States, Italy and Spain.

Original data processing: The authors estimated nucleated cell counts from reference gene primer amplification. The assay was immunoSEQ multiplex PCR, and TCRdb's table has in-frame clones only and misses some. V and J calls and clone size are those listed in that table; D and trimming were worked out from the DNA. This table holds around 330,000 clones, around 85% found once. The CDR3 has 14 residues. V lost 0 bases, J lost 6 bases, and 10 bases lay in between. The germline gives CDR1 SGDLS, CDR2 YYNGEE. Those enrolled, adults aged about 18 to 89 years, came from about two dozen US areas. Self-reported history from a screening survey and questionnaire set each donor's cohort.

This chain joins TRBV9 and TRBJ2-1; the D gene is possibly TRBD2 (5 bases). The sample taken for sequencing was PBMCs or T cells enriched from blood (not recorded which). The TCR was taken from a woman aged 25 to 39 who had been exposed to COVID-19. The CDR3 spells CASSVAGSLNEQFF. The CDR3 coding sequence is TGTGCCAGCAGCGTAGCGGGGAGCCTCAATGAGCAGTTCTTC.